The rows below give T cell receptor beta chains drawn from one sample of a study of blood T cell repertoires in COVID-19. Using immunoSEQ multiplex PCR, the repertoire was profiled, and TCRdb retains in-frame clones only, with some absent. The sample records approximately 170,000 clones, 85% to 95% being singletons. The sequenced material came from peripheral blood. The receptors come from a woman aged 55-75 years with COVID-19, enrolled during active disease. The CDR3 runs from the conserved cysteine through the conserved F or W. A D gene is named only where the DNA matches it firmly. Only part of the rows carry a size: once, few, many, or a class if the clone is expanded.

clone_size	j_call	v_call	d_call	cdr3_nt	cdr3_aa
.	TRBJ2-3	TRBV6-5	TRBD1	TGTGCCAGCAGTTACTTGACAGGGGGCACAGATACGCAGTATTTT	CASSYLTGGTDTQYF
.	TRBJ1-2	TRBV24-1	.	TGTGCCACCAGTGATTCTGGGGGGTTGGGCTACACCTTC	CATSDSGGLGYTF
.	TRBJ1-1	TRBV10-3	.	TGTGCCATCAGTGAGCCGGGCCCCCGGGAAGGCACTGAAGCTTTCTTT	CAISEPGPREGTEAFF
.	TRBJ1-3	TRBV3-1/TRBV3-2	.	TGTGCCAGCAGCCAAGATAGCGGTCGGGGCTGGCCCGGGGACACCATATATTTT	CASSQDSGRGWPGDTIYF
.	TRBJ1-3	TRBV6-5	.	TGTGCCAGCAGTTACCTAGGTGGAAACACCATATATTTT	CASSYLGGNTIYF
.	TRBJ2-1	TRBV9	TRBD2	TGTGCCAGCAGCGTAGTCCCTCTAGCGGGGGGGAGCTTTGGTGAGCAGTTCTTC	CASSVVPLAGGSFGEQFF
.	TRBJ1-4	TRBV5-4	TRBD1	TGTGCCAGCAGCTTACAGGGGGCAGGTGAAAAACTGTTTTTT	CASSLQGAGEKLFF
.	TRBJ1-3	TRBV7-6	TRBD1	TGTGCCAGCAGCCCTTTAGCGGGACAGGGCTCTGGAAACACCATATATTTT	CASSPLAGQGSGNTIYF
.	TRBJ1-2	TRBV5-5	.	TGTGCCAGCAGCACTTCCCTGCAGGGAAACTATGGCTACACCTTC	CASSTSLQGNYGYTF
.	TRBJ2-7	TRBV19	.	TGTGCCAGTAGTGGAAACAGGGTATCCGAGCAGTACTTC	CASSGNRVSEQYF
.	TRBJ1-1	TRBV7-9	.	TGTGCCAGCAGCTTACCCCGACAGGATCGTGGGGCTTTCTTT	CASSLPRQDRGAFF
.	TRBJ2-3	TRBV3-1/TRBV3-2	TRBD2	TGTGCCAGCAGCCAGGTTACTAGCGGAATGACGCAGTATTTT	CASSQVTSGMTQYF
.	TRBJ2-5	TRBV7-9	TRBD2	TGTGCCAGCAGCTTAACTAGCGGGGGGAGAGAGACCCAGTACTTC	CASSLTSGGRETQYF
.	TRBJ1-1	TRBV3-1/TRBV3-2	.	TGTGCCACCAGCGGAGGGAACACTGAAGCTTTCTTT	CATSGGNTEAFF
.	TRBJ2-1	TRBV9	.	TGTGCCAGCAGCGTAGAGGTGGGGCGCTACAATGAGCAGTTCTTC	CASSVEVGRYNEQFF
.	TRBJ1-5	TRBV19	.	TGTGCCAGTAGTATAAGGACTCGGGAGGGGTGGCATCAGCCCCAGCATTTT	CASSIRTREGWHQPQHF
few	TRBJ1-1	TRBV5-1	.	TGCGCCAGCAGCTTGGAGTCGGGGGGCGGCACTGAAGCTTTCTTT	CASSLESGGGTEAFF